Listed below are T cell receptor beta chains from one sample, sequenced in a study of identical twins. MiXCR, run by TCRdb on the 5' RACE reads, gives a single entry per CDR3 protein. The sample contains about 200,000 distinct CDR3 sequences, about 10% of which appear only once. Source material: memory T cells sorted from blood. Receptors were obtained from a man aged 50-60 years in good health. Both conserved end residues are part of each CDR3. D genes are given only for firm matches. Expanded clones are given a class, and other clones once, few, many or no size at all.

j_call clone_size v_call d_call cdr3_nt cdr3_aa
TRBJ2-7 many TRBV7-2 TRBD2 TGTGCCAGCAGCTTAGAATCGCGGGGGGCGGGGGAGCAGTACTTC CASSLESRGAGEQYF
TRBJ1-5 NA TRBV3-1 NA TGTGCCAGCAGCCAAGGGTTAGGTCAGCCCCAGCATTTT CASSQGLGQPQHF
TRBJ1-2 many TRBV5-1 NA TGCGCCAGCAGCTTGGCCGAGGGGGGGTATGGCTACACCTTC CASSLAEGGYGYTF
TRBJ1-1 NA TRBV5-1 TRBD1 TGCGCCAGCAGCTCTGACAGGGAGTCTAGTTTCTTT CASSSDRESSFF
TRBJ2-7 many TRBV13 TRBD1 TGTGCCAGCAGCTTGTCCCGGGACAGGGGTCCCGCCGCCTACGAGCAGTACTTC CASSLSRDRGPAAYEQYF
TRBJ1-6 many TRBV7-9 TRBD1 TGTGCCAGCAGCCATGGGACAGTGACCCCCTATGATTCACCCCTCCACTTT CASSHGTVTPYDSPLHF
TRBJ2-7 few TRBV5-6 NA TGTGCCAGCAGCATCCCGGCTAGGGGCTACGAGCAGTACTTC CASSIPARGYEQYF
TRBJ1-1 few TRBV4-3 NA TGCGCCAGCAGCCAAACTTCCGTGAACACTGAAGCTTTCTTT CASSQTSVNTEAFF
TRBJ2-4 NA TRBV12-3/TRBV12-4 TRBD2 TGTGCCACCTCTAGCGGGAGGGCCCGATATGCGGCCAAAAACATTCAGTACTTC CATSSGRARYAAKNIQYF
TRBJ1-5 few TRBV7-2 NA TGTGCCAGCAGCTCAGGACCGATAAATCAGCCCCAGCATTTT CASSSGPINQPQHF
TRBJ2-4 many TRBV9 TRBD1 TGTGCCAGCAGCGTATCCAGACAGGGCGACATTCAGTACTTC CASSVSRQGDIQYF
TRBJ2-1 few TRBV7-3 TRBD2 TGTGCCAGCACAAATAGCGGGAGGCCTGGGGAGCAGTTCTTC CASTNSGRPGEQFF
TRBJ2-1 NA TRBV7-6 NA TGTGCCAGCAGCTTAAGCTCGAGGAATGAGCAGTTCTTC CASSLSSRNEQFF
TRBJ1-1 NA TRBV7-9 NA TGTGCCAGCAGCTTAAACGGGATTGATTTAGCTTTCTTT CASSLNGIDLAFF
TRBJ2-7 NA TRBV7-8 TRBD2 TGTGCCAGCGCAGCGGGAGAGATCTACGAGCAGTACTTC CASAAGEIYEQYF
TRBJ1-1 NA TRBV3-1 NA TGTGCCAGCAGCCAAGAATATGGCATGACTTTCTTT CASSQEYGMTFF
TRBJ1-3 NA TRBV30 TRBD1 TGTGCCTGGAGTCGGGACAGCCACTCTGGAAACACCATATATTTT CAWSRDSHSGNTIYF
TRBJ2-2 NA TRBV20-1 TRBD2 TGCAGTGCTAGAGATTATAGTCGGCCTAGCGGAAACACCGGGGAGCTGTTTTTT CSARDYSRPSGNTGELFF
TRBJ2-7 NA TRBV9 TRBD2 TGTGCCAGCAGCCTCGGGACTAGCGGGAAGGACGAGCAGTACTTC CASSLGTSGKDEQYF
TRBJ1-1 many TRBV4-3 NA TGCGCCAGCAGCATAGGGCGGAGGACTGAAGCTTTCTTT CASSIGRRTEAFF
TRBJ2-7 NA TRBV5-1 NA TGCGCCAGCACCTTAGAAGGCGGATCCTACGAGCAGTACTTC CASTLEGGSYEQYF
TRBJ2-3 few TRBV11-2 TRBD2 TGTGCCAGCAGCTTAGGACTAGCGGGGAAAACAGATACGCAGTATTTT CASSLGLAGKTDTQYF
TRBJ2-5 few TRBV10-3 TRBD2 TGTGCCATCGGCGGAGCGGGCGGGAGTGGGGAGACCCAGTACTTC CAIGGAGGSGETQYF
TRBJ2-7 many TRBV5-6 TRBD2 TGTGCCAGCACCCTTGGACTAGCGGGCTACGAGCAGTACTTC CASTLGLAGYEQYF
TRBJ2-7 many TRBV19 NA TGTGCCAGTAGTAAGGACTTTTTTTACGAGCAGTACTTC CASSKDFFYEQYF
TRBJ2-1 many TRBV4-3 TRBD2 TGCGCCAGCAGCCAAGAACGCGGGGGGGCCGCGCAGTTCTTC CASSQERGGAAQFF
TRBJ1-6 few TRBV4-2 NA TGTGCCAGCAGCCAGGCATTGGCAGGGCAGAATTCACCCCTCCACTTT CASSQALAGQNSPLHF
TRBJ2-5 medium-sized TRBV29-1 NA TGCAGCGTTGTGATTTCGGGGCCTCGGACCCAGTACTTC CSVVISGPRTQYF
TRBJ1-1 NA TRBV5-1 TRBD1 TGCGCCAGCAGCTTGGGACAGGGGGGTGGGTCTGAAGCTTTCTTT CASSLGQGGGSEAFF
TRBJ1-1 few TRBV12-3/TRBV12-4 NA TGTGCCAGCAGTTTATCGGGGGGCCCTGAAGCTTTCTTT CASSLSGGPEAFF
TRBJ2-1 few TRBV5-5 NA TGTGCCAGCAGCTTGGAGTCTCATGCCCGTGAGCAGTTCTTC CASSLESHAREQFF
TRBJ1-1 NA TRBV20-1 NA TGCAGTGCTAGAGATTTGGTAGGGGGGAACACTGAAGCTTTCTTT CSARDLVGGNTEAFF
TRBJ1-6 NA TRBV20-1 TRBD1 TGCAGTGCTAGATTGACAGGGTCAGACTATAATTCACCCCTCCACTTT CSARLTGSDYNSPLHF
TRBJ1-2 NA TRBV12-3/TRBV12-4 NA TGTGCCAGCAGTGCCACAGTCGTTGGCTACACCTTC CASSATVVGYTF
TRBJ1-1 NA TRBV28 NA TGTGCCAGCAGTTATCCGGGACGGGATCGAGCTTTCTTT CASSYPGRDRAFF
TRBJ2-7 many TRBV27 NA TGTGCCAGCAGTCTCAAGAGGACCTACGAGCAGTACTTC CASSLKRTYEQYF
TRBJ1-1 few TRBV25-1 NA TGTGCCAGCAGGGGGGGGGGGTACACTGAAGCTTTCTTT CASRGGGYTEAFF
TRBJ2-3 NA TRBV20-1 TRBD2 TGCAGTGCTAGAGGCATCCTTTTGCTAGCGGGAGGCACAGATACGCAGTATTTT CSARGILLLAGGTDTQYF
TRBJ1-5 many TRBV2 NA TGTGCCAGCAGTGATTCGCGGGAGGATGGGCCCCAGCATTTT CASSDSREDGPQHF
TRBJ1-6 NA TRBV2 NA TGTGCCAGCAGCGCCCGACTTAATTCACCCCTCCACTTT CASSARLNSPLHF
TRBJ2-1 NA TRBV4-2 TRBD2 TGTGCCAGCAGCCAAGTTCTAGCGGGCTCCTACAATGAGCAGTTCTTC CASSQVLAGSYNEQFF
TRBJ1-5 few TRBV7-8 TRBD1 TGTGCCAGCAGCTTCTGGGACAGGCCCAATCAGCCCCAGCATTTT CASSFWDRPNQPQHF
TRBJ2-1 many TRBV29-1 TRBD2 TGCAGCGTATCGCCGGGACTAAGCTCCTACAATGAGCAGTTCTTC CSVSPGLSSYNEQFF
TRBJ2-1 NA TRBV28 NA TGTGCCAGCAGTCCAGGGAGGAGGGCCTACAATGAGCAGTTCTTC CASSPGRRAYNEQFF
TRBJ2-7 many TRBV20-1 NA TGCAGTGCTAGAGATGCAGGGGCTGGCTACGAGCAGTACTTC CSARDAGAGYEQYF
TRBJ2-1 NA TRBV9 NA TGTGCCAGCAGCGTAGCTGGCTCCCTGAATGAGCAGTTCTTC CASSVAGSLNEQFF
TRBJ2-2 many TRBV6-5 NA TGTGCCAGCAGTTACTCTCAGTCTGGCCCCGGGGAGCTGTTTTTT CASSYSQSGPGELFF
TRBJ1-5 many TRBV4-1 NA TGCGCCAGCAGCCAAGAAACGGGGATCAATCAGCCCCAGCATTTT CASSQETGINQPQHF
TRBJ2-1 NA TRBV12-3/TRBV12-4 TRBD2 TGTGCCAGCAGTTTCACTAGCGGACTCTACAATGAGCAGTTCTTC CASSFTSGLYNEQFF
TRBJ1-1 few TRBV7-2 TRBD1 TGTGCCAGCAGCTTAGTGGGCCGGACAGGAACTGAAGCTTTCTTT CASSLVGRTGTEAFF
TRBJ2-1 few TRBV7-9 TRBD2 TGTGCCAGCAGCCCGACTAGCGGAGCGACATGGGAGCAGTTCTTC CASSPTSGATWEQFF
TRBJ2-1 few TRBV7-8 TRBD2 TGTGCCAGCAGCGTACTGACTAGCGGGATATACAATGAGCAGTTCTTC CASSVLTSGIYNEQFF
TRBJ2-3 NA TRBV4-2 TRBD1 TGTGCCAGCAGCCGGACAGGCCTTAGGGCAGATACGCAGTATTTT CASSRTGLRADTQYF
TRBJ2-7 NA TRBV29-1 NA TGCAGCGTGTCCGGGACTCGGGAGCAGTACTTC CSVSGTREQYF
TRBJ2-1 few TRBV9 NA TGTGCCAGCAGCCCTTGGGCTAGCGAAGGCAATGAGCAGTTCTTC CASSPWASEGNEQFF